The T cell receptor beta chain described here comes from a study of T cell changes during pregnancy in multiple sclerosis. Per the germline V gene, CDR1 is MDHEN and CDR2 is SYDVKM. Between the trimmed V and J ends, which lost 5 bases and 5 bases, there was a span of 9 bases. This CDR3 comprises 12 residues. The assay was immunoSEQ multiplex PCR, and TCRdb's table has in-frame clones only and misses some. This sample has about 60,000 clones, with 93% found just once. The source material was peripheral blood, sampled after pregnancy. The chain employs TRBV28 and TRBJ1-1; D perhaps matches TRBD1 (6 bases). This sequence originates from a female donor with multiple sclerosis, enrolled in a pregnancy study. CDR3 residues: CASSLTGTEAFF. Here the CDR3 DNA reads TGTGCCAGCAGTCTAACAGGGACTGAAGCTTTCTTT.